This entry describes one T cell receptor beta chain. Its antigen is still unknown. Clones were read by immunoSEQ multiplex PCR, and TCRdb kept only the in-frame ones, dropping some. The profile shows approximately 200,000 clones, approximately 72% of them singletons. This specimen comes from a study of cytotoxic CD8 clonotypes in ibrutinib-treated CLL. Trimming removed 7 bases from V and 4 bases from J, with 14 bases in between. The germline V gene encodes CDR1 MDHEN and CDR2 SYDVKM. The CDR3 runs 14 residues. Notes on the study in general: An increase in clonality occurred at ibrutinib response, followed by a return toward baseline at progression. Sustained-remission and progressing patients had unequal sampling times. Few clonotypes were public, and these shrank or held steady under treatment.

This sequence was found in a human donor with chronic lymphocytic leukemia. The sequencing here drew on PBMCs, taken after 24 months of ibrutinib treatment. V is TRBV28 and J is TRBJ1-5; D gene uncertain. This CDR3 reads CASTLEGRNQPQHF. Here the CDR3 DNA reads TGTGCCAGCACCTTGGAAGGACGGAATCAGCCCCAGCATTTT. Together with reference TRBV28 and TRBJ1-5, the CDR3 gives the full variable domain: DVKVTQSSRYLVKRTGEKVFLECVQDMDHENMFWYRQDPGLGLRLIYFSYDVKMKEKGDIPEGYSVSREKKERFSLILESASTNQTSMYLCASTLEGRNQPQHFGDGTRLSIL.